This T cell receptor (beta chain) was sequenced in a study of cytomegalovirus exposure and HLA in healthy donors. The study's findings and limits: There were under 200 TCR beta chains listed as cytomegalovirus-associated. Differences between HLA loci emerged in a later analysis of TCR association rates, with DRB1 most and HLA-C fewest. No immune exposure information besides CMV serostatus was available.

The PCR was carried out with 60 Vbeta primers and 13 Jbeta primers. TCRdb keeps only in-frame clones here, not all; method: immunoSEQ multiplex PCR. The sample consists of some 100,000 clones, 76% of them appearing once. Comments on this clone: Its specificity is not known.

Germline V gives CDR1 PRHDT, CDR2 FYEKMQ (reference sequence). This CDR3 region has 18 residues. The V and J ends lost 4 bases and 4 bases, in that order; junction bases with no gene match: 13. The chain carries TRBV13 and TRBJ2-1, with 10 bases lining up with TRBD2. The sample comprised PBMCs. This TCR was sampled from a woman in her thirties or forties in good health and CMV-seropositive. The CDR3 sequence: CASSSPGLLAGKYNEQFF. CDR3 DNA sequence: TGTGCCAGCAGCTCCCCGGGACTACTAGCGGGGAAATACAATGAGCAGTTCTTC.